This T cell receptor beta chain was sequenced during a study of T cell responses to AZD1222 COVID-19 vaccine. General study findings and limits: Spike-specific TCR repertoires showed rising breadth and depth after two AZD1222 doses. No day 14 peak samples; only post-peak repertoires were characterized. The reported proportion of spike-specific TCRs targeting unmutated variant regions was nearly half. Baseline serology detected seropositivity in only six AZD1222 recipients.

Only in-frame clones appear in the TCRdb table, and some are missing; sequencing was by immunoSEQ multiplex PCR. The sample has about 210,000 clones, roughly 92% seen once. On this clone: The antigen is unknown.

The CDR3 has 14 residues. Germline V lookup: CDR1 MNHEY, CDR2 SVGEGT. Between the trimmed V and J ends, which lost 2 bases and 6 bases, there was a span of 13 bases. The chain links TRBV6-2 or TRBV6-3 to TRBJ1-1; D might be TRBD1 (5 bases). The TCR comes from an adult in good health. Sequencing used peripheral blood, obtained on day 0 of AZD1222 vaccination. CDR3 region: CASSYPLGQAEAFF. CDR3 nucleotides: TGTGCCAGCAGTTACCCTCTCGGACAAGCTGAAGCTTTCTTT.